The clone carrying this T cell receptor (beta chain) appeared many times. Its specificity is unknown. This CDR3 is 15 amino acids long. The J segment lost 4 bases and the V segment lost 3 bases, leaving 9 bases of the junction unmatched. Germline lookup yields CDR1 MDHEN and CDR2 SYDVKM. There were TCR beta CDR3 regions amplified from RNA transcripts. A first-round RT-PCR of the TCR CDR3 used the HTBI primer set. TCRdb re-called the multiplex PCR reads with MiXCR, one entry per CDR3 protein. The sample lists about 260,000 distinct CDR3 sequences, about 16% seen once, with approximately 30% in the top ten. The entry originates in a study of T cells in Graves' hyperthyroidism and ophthalmopathy. Study-wide findings and caveats: Most thyroid clonotypes expanded above 0.001 appeared in blood too.

The receptor was derived from a woman aged 18-30 years with Graves' ophthalmopathy. The chain recombines TRBV28 with TRBJ2-7, with TRBD2 matching over 7 bases. What was sequenced was blood. The CDR3 protein is CASSFGGRVTYEQYF. The CDR3 nucleotides read TGTGCCAGCAGTTTCGGGGGGAGGGTTACATACGAGCAGTACTTC.